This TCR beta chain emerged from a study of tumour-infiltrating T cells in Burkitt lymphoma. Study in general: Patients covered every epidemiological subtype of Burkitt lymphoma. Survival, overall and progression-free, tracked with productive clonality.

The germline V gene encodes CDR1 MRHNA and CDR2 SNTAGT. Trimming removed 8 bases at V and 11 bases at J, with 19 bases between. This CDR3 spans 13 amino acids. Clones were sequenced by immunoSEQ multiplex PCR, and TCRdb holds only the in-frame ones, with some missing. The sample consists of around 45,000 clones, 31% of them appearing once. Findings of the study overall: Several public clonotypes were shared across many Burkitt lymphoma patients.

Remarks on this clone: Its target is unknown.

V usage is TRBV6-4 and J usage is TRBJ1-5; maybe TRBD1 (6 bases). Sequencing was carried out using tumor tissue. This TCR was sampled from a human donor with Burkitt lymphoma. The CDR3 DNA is TGTGCCAGCCGAGTGGGGGATAAGGGGGCCCAGCATTTT. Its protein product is CASRVGDKGAQHF.